This TCR beta chain was sequenced during a study of CD8+ T cells in alopecia areata. This sample's treatment: oral pan-JAK inhibitor, 5-10 mg twice daily. Germline CDR1 and CDR2: GTSNPN and SVGIG (reference sequence). The CDR3 totals 12 residues. V was shortened by 5 bases and J by 4 bases, with 9 bases between the two germline ends. Extracted RNA was reverse transcribed, and the resulting cDNA served as sequencing template. This table comes from immunoSEQ multiplex PCR, and its TCRdb copy is limited to in-frame clones, with some not included. Counted here are some 190,000 clones, 66% occurring once; the ten biggest clones make up about 1.2%. This clone was seen just once.

This specimen was CD4+ T cells sorted from blood, taken between weeks 43 and 45, from a patient treated with tofacitinib. The sequence came from a human donor with alopecia areata. The chain combines TRBV30 with TRBJ2-1, with unresolved D. The DNA of the CDR3 is TGTGCCTGGGCCAGCCTTTACAATGAGCAGTTCTTC. This sequence encodes CAWASLYNEQFF.